This T cell receptor beta chain appears in the sequencing data of a study of blood T cell repertoires in COVID-19. Study in general: Donors in the United States, Italy and Spain gave samples during acute or convalescent COVID-19. T cells, B-cell-depleted T cells, or PBMCs provided the cDNA or gDNA that served as material.

This CDR3 is 13 amino acids long. Germline V gene sequence: CDR1 LNHDA, CDR2 SQIVND (reference sequence). Trimming cost V 8 bases and J 4 bases, with 14 bases left between them. Per the original data handling: Nucleated cell number was recorded as an estimate derived from reference gene primer amplification. The protocol was immunoSEQ multiplex PCR, while the TCRdb copy is restricted to in-frame clones and leaves out a portion. V and J calls and clone size come straight from that table; D and trimming were deduced from the DNA. The profile covers just over 650,000 clones, with over 80% appearing a single time and roughly 0.25% taken by the ten largest.

Source material: peripheral blood. The V call is TRBV19, the J call TRBJ1-2; no clear D. This TCR came from a woman aged 18-29 years with acute or convalescent COVID-19. For the CDR3, the DNA is TGTGCCAGTCAAAGAGCCGCACTCTATGGCTACACCTTC. This translates into CASQRAALYGYTF.